The 27 T cell receptor beta chains presented below share a single source sample, sequenced in a study of human T cells and chemical hapten exposure. TCRdb itself ran the RACE reads through MiXCR, one entry per CDR3 protein. Of about 190,000 distinct CDR3 sequences detected, 20% to 25% appear once; the ten largest clones hold roughly 2.3%. Sample time point: patch test 3, about 24 weeks after DPC sensitization. Treatment specified: therapeutic diphenylcyclopropenone sensitization with weekly scalp DPC. The sample here was whole blood, taken in connection with sensitization to the hapten diphenylcyclopropenone (DPC). The receptors shown here come from a woman in her thirties or forties with alopecia areata. Some clones in this sample may be carry-over from other donors' samples.

The chain carries TRBV20-1 and TRBJ1-1, with 7 bases fitting TRBD1. Germline CDR1 is DFQATT and CDR2 is SNEGSKA (reference sequence). The trim removed 1 base at V and 1 base at J, leaving 3 bases unmatched. CDR3 length equals 14 residues. The CDR3 is CSARGGQTNTEAFF. CDR3 nucleotides: TGCAGTGCTAGAGGGGGACAGACGAACACTGAAGCTTTCTTT.

In its sample, this clonotype was seen many times. J is TRBJ1-2 and V is TRBV29-1; D might be TRBD1 (6 bases). The germline V gene has CDR1 SQVTM and CDR2 ANQGSEA. The length of the CDR3 is 12 residues. V lost 5 bases to trimming and J lost 8 bases, with 15 bases between them. The CDR3 sequence: CSVISGDEGYTF. CDR3 nucleotides: TGCAGCGTTATTTCAGGGGATGAGGGCTACACCTTC. The variable domain in full, with the rest retrieved from reference TRBV29-1 and TRBJ1-2, is SAVISQKPSRDICQRGTSLTIQCQVDSQVTMMFWYRQQPGQSLTLIATANQGSEATYESGFVIDKFPISRPNLTFSTLTVSNMSPEDSSIYLCSVISGDEGYTFGSGTRLTVV.

This clonotype was observed a few times. The chain employs TRBV28 and TRBJ2-3; 7 positions match TRBD1. This CDR3 comprises 14 residues. V lost 5 bases to trimming and J lost 1 base; unmatched junction nucleotides: 3. CDR1 is MDHEN, CDR2 SYDVKM, per germline. CDR3 nucleotide sequence: TGTGCCAGCAGTACTGGACAGGGCACAGATACGCAGTATTTT. It encodes CASSTGQGTDTQYF. Supplemented by reference TRBV28 and TRBJ2-3, the full variable domain reads DVKVTQSSRYLVKRTGEKVFLECVQDMDHENMFWYRQDPGLGLRLIYFSYDVKMKEKGDIPEGYSVSREKKERFSLILESASTNQTSMYLCASSTGQGTDTQYFGPGTRLTVL.

In this sample, this clonotype turned up a few times. The chain is built from TRBV7-9 and TRBJ2-7; no definite D call. The CDR3 contains 14 residues. The V and J ends lost 5 bases and 0 bases respectively, with 11 bases between them. The V gene's germline CDR1 is SEHNR and CDR2 FQNEAQ (reference sequence). CDR3 in DNA: TGTGCCAGCAGCCCCGGACGGTCCTCCTACGAGCAGTACTTC. Translation gives CASSPGRSSYEQYF.

The table lists this clonotype with a few counts. The genes are TRBV4-1 and TRBJ2-7; D not certain. The ends were cut back, 8 bases at V and 1 base at J, with 18 bases in the middle. From germline, CDR1 is MGHRA and CDR2 YSYEKL. The CDR3 consists of 15 residues. The CDR3 DNA follows: TGCGCCAGCTCCCTAGAATCGACAAGATCCTACGAGCAGTACTTC. It specifies CASSLESTRSYEQYF.

This clonotype was picked up a small number of times. The chain recombines TRBV28 with TRBJ1-5; TRBD1 agrees at 9 bases. The CDR3 extends over 15 amino acids. After removal of 6 bases from V and 2 bases from J, the junction contained 5 bases not matched to a gene. Germline loops: CDR1 MDHEN, CDR2 SYDVKM. The CDR3: CASRTGGTGNQPQHF. Here the CDR3 DNA reads TGTGCCAGCAGAACAGGGGGCACTGGCAATCAGCCCCAGCATTTT.

The gene calls are TRBV10-3 and TRBJ1-6; no reliable D call. The CDR3 consists of 19 residues. V shed 0 bases and J shed 1 base, with 16 bases lying between them. Germline lookup yields CDR1 ENHRY and CDR2 SYGVKD. DNA for the CDR3: TGTGCCATCAGTGAGTCGAACAGTGATCCTAGGTCCTATAATTCACCCCTCCACTTT. Translated: CAISESNSDPRSYNSPLHF.

CDR3 DNA sequence: TGTGCCACCAGCAAGGGACAGTTAGGAGAGACCCAGTACTTC. Protein sequence: CATSKGQLGETQYF. This chain uses TRBV15 with TRBJ2-5, with TRBD1 identical over 7 bases. V dropped 4 bases and J dropped 4; count of bases not matched to a gene: 6. This CDR3 spans 14 amino acids. Germline V gene data show CDR1 as LNHNV and CDR2 as YYDKDF (reference sequence). The full variable domain, rest sourced from reference TRBV15 and TRBJ2-5, is DAMVIQNPRYQVTQFGKPVTLSCSQTLNHNVMYWYQQKSSQAPKLLFHYYDKDFNNEADTPDNFQSRRPNTSFCFLDIRSPGLGDTAMYLCATSKGQLGETQYFGPGTRLLVL.

This clonotype has just one count. V is TRBV10-3 and J is TRBJ2-1; no clear D gene. The germline V gene has CDR1 ENHRY and CDR2 SYGVKD. There are 16 residues in the CDR3. Trimming shortened V by 4 bases and J by 6 bases, and 19 bases separated the two germline ends. The CDR3 is CAISGGNGPKSNEQFF. CDR3 coding DNA: TGTGCCATCAGTGGGGGTAATGGGCCTAAGAGCAATGAGCAGTTCTTC.

V is TRBV28 and J is TRBJ2-7; TRBD2 matches 11 bases. J lost 4 bases, V lost 7 bases, and 9 bases had no gene match. The CDR3 extends over 15 amino acids. The germline CDR1 and CDR2 sequences are MDHEN and SYDVKM. The chain's CDR3 is CASMPGGTSGYEQYF. DNA for the CDR3: TGTGCCAGCATGCCCGGAGGGACTAGCGGTTACGAGCAGTACTTC.

This clonotype was seen a few times. The V and J genes are TRBV12-3 or TRBV12-4 and TRBJ1-1; D unresolved. V was cut by 7 bases and J by 0 bases, with 9 bases left in between. The CDR3 extends over 13 amino acids. In nucleotides, the CDR3 is TGTGCCAGCATCTTGAGGGTGAACACTGAAGCTTTCTTT. It encodes CASILRVNTEAFF.

The sample holds a few counts of this clonotype. The V and J genes are TRBV15 and TRBJ2-2; the D gene could be TRBD1 or TRBD2 (5 bases each). The V end was cut by 5 bases, the J end by 1 base, with 11 bases between. Germline lookup yields CDR1 LNHNV and CDR2 YYDKDF (reference sequence). CDR3 size: 15 residues. The CDR3 loop reads CATSPGTVNTGELFF. CDR3 bases: TGTGCCACCAGCCCCGGGACGGTGAACACCGGGGAGCTGTTTTTT.

This clonotype was seen a handful of times. This chain links TRBV29-1 with TRBJ1-1, with D possibly being TRBD1 (5 bases). This CDR3 region has 13 residues. V lost 6 bases and J 4 bases, leaving 15 bases between the germline ends. From germline, CDR1 is SQVTM and CDR2 ANQGSEA. CDR3 amino acids: CSVTQGKSTEAFF. The CDR3 DNA sequence: TGCAGCGTCACGCAGGGAAAGAGCACTGAAGCTTTCTTT.

This clonotype was seen ten or more times. The chain joins TRBV6-2 or TRBV6-3 to TRBJ2-7, with D unclear. In germline, CDR1 is MNHEY, CDR2 SVGEGT. With 6 bases removed from V and 2 bases from J, the gap between germline ends came to 5 bases. This CDR3 has 11 amino acids. As DNA, the CDR3 is TGTGCCAGCAGCCGTACCTACGAGCAGTACTTC. Translating it yields CASSRTYEQYF.

This chain connects TRBV6-2 or TRBV6-3 to TRBJ2-5, with 12 bases fitting TRBD2. CDR3 length: 12 amino acids. Looked up from germline, CDR1 is MNHEY and CDR2 is SVGEGT. J gave up 11 bases and V 6 bases, and 4 bases lay outside the gene matches. In DNA, the CDR3 is TGTGCCAGCAGCCGACTAGCGGGAGCACAGTACTTC. Its protein is CASSRLAGAQYF.

The rearrangement links TRBV4-2 to TRBJ2-7; TRBD1 aligns across 10 bases. Germline V lookup: CDR1 LGHNA, CDR2 YNFKEQ. This CDR3 has 15 amino acids. Germline trimming cut 5 bases from V and 5 bases from J; bases unmatched to any gene: 9. The CDR3 region has the DNA TGTGCCAGCAGCGAGGCCGGGACAGGGGAGGACGAGCAGTACTTC. Encoded protein: CASSEAGTGEDEQYF.

This chain links TRBV6-5 with TRBJ2-7; D is ambiguous. The CDR3 is made up of 17 amino acids. The germline CDR1 and CDR2 sequences are MNHEY and SVGAGI. V lost 0 bases, J lost 11 bases, and 26 bases lay in between. The CDR3 DNA reads TGTGCCAGCAGTTACTCCGCCCCCAGGTGGCAAGGTGGTGGTGAGTACTTC. Translated: CASSYSAPRWQGGGEYF.

The CDR3 nucleotides are TGTGCCAGCGGGGAGCGTGGGGGAACGATCTCGCAGTTCTTC. Its protein is CASGERGGTISQFF. The chain is built from TRBV2 and TRBJ2-1; tentatively, D is TRBD1 or TRBD2 (5 bases each). V shed 8 bases and J shed 12 bases, with 23 bases lying between them. The V gene's germline CDR1 is SNHLY and CDR2 FYNNEI. The CDR3 has 14 residues.

This clonotype has only a few counts. This chain uses TRBV7-6 with TRBJ2-5; D possibly matches TRBD1 or TRBD2 (5 bases each). The CDR3 consists of 16 residues. Trimming stripped 1 base from V and 1 base from J, with 13 bases between. Germline V gene data show CDR1 as SGHVS and CDR2 as FNYEAQ. The chain's CDR3 is CASSLVIGTFQETQYF. DNA for the CDR3: TGTGCCAGCAGCTTAGTTATTGGGACCTTCCAAGAGACCCAGTACTTC. Full variable domain (remainder filled in from reference TRBV7-6 and TRBJ2-5): GAGVSQSPRYKVTKRGQDVALRCDPISGHVSLYWYRQALGQGPEFLTYFNYEAQQDKSGLPNDRFSAERPEGSISTLTIQRTEQRDSAMYRCASSLVIGTFQETQYFGPGTRLLVL.

This clonotype has more than one count but fewer than ten. The CDR3 loop reads CASSFTRQETQYF. The DNA of the CDR3 is TGTGCCAGCAGCTTTACCAGGCAAGAGACCCAGTACTTC. The genes are TRBV5-4 and TRBJ2-5; D gene uncertain. In germline, CDR1 is SGHNT, CDR2 YYREEE (reference sequence). CDR3 length: 13 amino acids. V shed 2 bases and J shed 2 bases, with 7 bases lying between them.

This clonotype came up a few times. The chain combines TRBV28 with TRBJ2-6; no clear D. This CDR3 is built from 14 residues. Germline V gene data show CDR1 as MDHEN and CDR2 as SYDVKM. The V end was cut by 5 bases, the J end by 2 bases, with 7 bases between. As DNA, the CDR3 is TGTGCCAGCAGTAATACGGCTGGGGCCAACGTCCTGACTTTC. Residues: CASSNTAGANVLTF.

CDR3 region: CASSALSNQPQHF. In DNA, the CDR3 is TGTGCCAGCAGTGCTCTCAGCAATCAGCCCCAGCATTTT. The chain is built from TRBV6-1 and TRBJ1-5; D gene unclear. The germline V and J ends were trimmed by 4 bases and 1 base, with 5 bases remaining between them. The CDR3 length is 13 residues. CDR1 and CDR2 (germline): MNHNS, SASEGT.

This clonotype was seen only a few times. The chain recombines TRBV5-8 with TRBJ1-5; possible D gene TRBD1, 5 bases. V was cut by 0 bases and J by 8 bases, with 9 bases left in between. Germline CDR1 reads SGHTS; CDR2 reads YDEGEE. CDR3 length: 13 amino acids. The CDR3 DNA reads TGTGCCAGCAGCTTGGCCGGGGGGAAGCCCCAGCATTTT. As protein: CASSLAGGKPQHF. Variable domain in full (rest from reference TRBV5-8 and TRBJ1-5): EAGVTQSPTHLIKTRGQQATLRCSPISGHTSVYWYQQALGLGLQFLLWYDEGEERNRGNFPPRFSGRQFPNYSSELNVNALELEDSALYLCASSLAGGKPQHFGDGTRLSIL.

This clonotype was seen repeatedly, ten times or more. The V and J genes are TRBV12-3 or TRBV12-4 and TRBJ1-1, with no clear D. The ends were cut back, 6 bases at V and 3 bases at J, with 8 bases in the middle. The CDR3 covers 12 residues. The CDR3 here is CASRIRDTEAFF. The CDR3 DNA is TGTGCCAGCAGGATCAGAGACACTGAAGCTTTCTTT.

The table lists this clonotype with many counts. The chain links TRBV7-2 to TRBJ2-1, with no clear D. V lost 1 base to trimming and J lost 6 bases, with 7 bases between them. Germline V lookup: CDR1 SGHTA, CDR2 FQGNSA. The CDR3 has 13 amino acids. CDR3 bases: TGTGCCAGCAGCTTAGTCGCAGGCAATGAGCAGTTCTTC. Translated, it gives CASSLVAGNEQFF.

This clonotype was recorded at least ten times. This rearrangement joins TRBV4-2 to TRBJ2-1; TRBD2 aligns across 9 bases. Trimming removed 1 base from V and 9 bases from J; junction bases left unmatched: 4. The CDR3 loop spans 14 amino acids. Germline loops: CDR1 LGHNA, CDR2 YNFKEQ. The CDR3 reads CASSQGGRAGEQFF. In nucleotides, the CDR3 is TGTGCCAGCAGCCAAGGCGGGAGGGCGGGTGAGCAGTTCTTC.

The CDR3 is CASSSAGGPSYEQYF. Written as DNA, the CDR3 is TGTGCCAGCAGCTCAGCGGGAGGGCCTTCCTACGAGCAGTACTTC. The chain links TRBV3-1 to TRBJ2-7, with TRBD2 matching over 10 bases. The CDR3 covers 15 residues. The V gene's germline CDR1 is LGHDT and CDR2 YNNKEL (reference sequence). The V segment lost 5 bases and the J segment 1 base; nucleotides outside the gene matches: 5.